A selection of T cell receptor beta chains follows, all from one sample in a study of T cell responses to AZD1222 COVID-19 vaccine. TCRdb keeps only in-frame clones here, not all; method: immunoSEQ multiplex PCR. The sample carries around 100,000 clones, about 89% recorded once. The sequenced sample was peripheral blood, obtained on day 0 of AZD1222 vaccination. These receptors were obtained from an adult in good health. The conserved cysteine and the conserved F or W are not part of the CDR3 here.

TRBJ1-2,TRBV19,ASSPQTSGLYGYT
TRBJ2-7,TRBV5-5,ASSLRGTLARSYEQY
TRBJ2-7,TRBV10-3,AIAPVGTGGSYEQY
TRBJ2-5,TRBV3-1/TRBV3-2,ASSQDLAGGQETQY
TRBJ2-2,TRBV7-6,ASSERQGALGGELF
TRBJ1-5,TRBV19,ASSIAKNQPQH
TRBJ2-1,TRBV5-4,ASSLGLAGVGSEQF
TRBJ1-6,TRBV11-3,ASSLRKGPSSYNSPLH
TRBJ2-1,TRBV6-5,ASSGRDSYNEQF
TRBJ2-3,TRBV27,ASSFWGGTDTQY
TRBJ1-2,TRBV28,ASQGRPSGGYT
TRBJ2-4,TRBV5-1,ASSFYRGRDIQY
TRBJ2-7,TRBV7-2,ASSLNFDSYEQY
TRBJ2-2,TRBV30,GSQGISGQLF
TRBJ1-1,TRBV5-1,ASSLRQGNTEAF
TRBJ1-4,TRBV12-3/TRBV12-4,ASSLPGPAKLF
TRBJ2-6,TRBV28,ASTGTGVAGANVLT
TRBJ1-5,TRBV6-5,ASSLLRSYGPQH
TRBJ2-1,TRBV11-3,ASSPRQGSYNEQF
TRBJ2-4,TRBV5-6,ASSSEQGANIQY
TRBJ2-5,TRBV9,ASSVAGRGRGGETQY
TRBJ2-7,TRBV7-9,ASSRSTDGEQY
TRBJ1-1,TRBV2,ASTTVPNTEAF
TRBJ1-1,TRBV18,ASSLNKGDTEAF
TRBJ2-6,TRBV27,ASSRRIGTGTAGANVLT
TRBJ2-7,TRBV6-5,ATQSDSSWEQY
TRBJ2-3,TRBV14,ASSLRGARFTDTQY
TRBJ1-2,TRBV6-5,ASTMKGRDGYT
TRBJ2-1,TRBV18,ASSPTGGGAGNEQF
TRBJ1-1,TRBV19,ASSIHPGTAYEAF
TRBJ1-4,TRBV20-1,SALNEKLF
TRBJ1-1,TRBV11-2,ASSFQGTGTEAF
TRBJ2-5,TRBV5-1,ASSPGTVSNQETQY
TRBJ1-5,TRBV27,ASSYMGQNQPQH
TRBJ1-2,TRBV18,ASSPTTGGRYGYT
TRBJ2-3,TRBV6-2/TRBV6-3,ASSYSREHVGDTQY
TRBJ2-2,TRBV24-1,ATSDPRTATTGELF
TRBJ1-5,TRBV19,ASSIAGAGDQPQH
TRBJ2-1,TRBV6-6,ASSYPLQYNEQF
TRBJ1-3,TRBV5-1,ASSLEPISGNTIY
TRBJ2-1,TRBV27,ASSGGTGYNEQF
TRBJ2-4,TRBV27,ASRYAGAKNIQY
TRBJ2-7,TRBV7-9,ASSLDGAPGEQY
TRBJ1-4,TRBV4-1,ASSQKPPGPTVGANEKLF
TRBJ2-3,TRBV18,ASSPPSGGAGDTQY
TRBJ1-5,TRBV29-1,SVAGGGVDQPQH
TRBJ1-5,TRBV6-6,ASNPGQGRQPQH
TRBJ2-1,TRBV5-1,ASSLDYEQF
TRBJ2-7,TRBV15,ATSRDDGASYEQY
TRBJ1-5,TRBV18,ASSPTESNQPQH
TRBJ2-3,TRBV3-1/TRBV3-2,ASSQGLGLAGADTQY